The 10 T cell receptor beta chains in this list originate from one sample, sequenced in a study of cytomegalovirus exposure and HLA in healthy donors. Sequencing was performed with immunoSEQ multiplex PCR; in TCRdb, only in-frame clones are kept and a portion is missing. In the table there are more than 45,000 clones, around 94% of which are singletons. The sequenced material came from PBMCs. These receptors originate from a man younger than 30 in good health and CMV-seronegative.

CDR3 DNA: TGTGCCAGTACCGGACTAGCGGGAGGGTATTACAATGAGCAGTTCTTC. Translating gives CASTGLAGGYYNEQFF. The rearrangement joins TRBV19 to TRBJ2-1; 15 positions agree with TRBD2. The trim removed 7 bases at V and 4 bases at J, leaving 5 bases unmatched. The CDR3 loop spans 16 amino acids. The germline V gene encodes CDR1 LNHDA and CDR2 SQIVND (reference sequence).

The J gene is TRBJ1-3, the V gene TRBV25-1, with D unresolved. With 7 bases removed from V and 3 bases from J, the gap between germline ends came to 10 bases. The germline gives CDR1 MGHDK, CDR2 SYGVNS. The CDR3 sequence is 13 residues long. CDR3 sequence reads: CASTGGYGNTIYF. The CDR3 DNA reads TGTGCCAGCACAGGAGGCTATGGAAACACCATATATTTT. The full variable domain, with the rest looked up from reference TRBV25-1 and TRBJ1-3, is EADIYQTPRYLVIGTGKKITLECSQTMGHDKMYWYQQDPGMELHLIHYSYGVNSTEKGDLSSESTVSRIRTEHFPLTLESARPSHTSQYLCASTGGYGNTIYFGEGSWLTVV.

The V call is TRBV10-1, the J call TRBJ1-1; D gene uncertain. The CDR3 has 13 amino acids. Germline V lookup: CDR1 WNHNN, CDR2 SYGVQD (reference sequence). V lost 4 bases, J lost 4 bases, and 10 bases lay in between. The CDR3 loop reads CASSGNRGTEAFF. The CDR3 DNA reads TGCGCCAGCAGTGGTAACCGGGGCACTGAAGCTTTCTTT.

This rearrangement joins TRBV5-5 to TRBJ2-7; 10 nucleotides align to TRBD2. Germline CDR1 and CDR2: SGHKS and YYEKEE (reference sequence). This CDR3 spans 15 amino acids. Trimming at V came to 0 bases and at J to 6 bases, leaving 6 bases not matched to a gene. The CDR3 loop is CASSLAASGSGEQYF. CDR3 in DNA: TGTGCCAGCAGCTTGGCTGCTAGCGGGAGTGGCGAGCAGTACTTC.

The chain has TRBV10-2 and TRBJ2-5; TRBD2 matches at 12 bases. Germline V lookup: CDR1 WSHSY, CDR2 SAAADI. V shed 9 bases, J shed 13 bases, and the junction held 12 bases outside the gene matches. There are 13 residues in the CDR3. In DNA, the CDR3 is TGCGCCAGTTCGTCTCTAGCGGGAGGGGATCGGTACTTC. Residues: CASSSLAGGDRYF.

Turning to this clone: One end of the junction fails to match germline, which may point to a read error. The V and J genes are TRBV7-2 and TRBJ2-2, with D possibly being TRBD1 (5 bases). The CDR3 is 14 amino acids. Germline V gene sequence: CDR1 SGHTA, CDR2 FQGNSA. For the CDR3, the DNA is TGTGCCAGCAGCCTGGCAGGGAACCCCGGGGAGCTGTTTTTT. It encodes CASSLAGNPGELFF.

The V call is TRBV6-4, the J call TRBJ2-3; TRBD2 is a possible D gene (6 bases). Germline values: CDR1 MRHNA, CDR2 SNTAGT. The germline V and J ends were trimmed by 0 bases and 4 bases, with 14 bases remaining between them. The CDR3 extends over 16 amino acids. CDR3 loop: CASSDSTSGGADTQYF. DNA for the CDR3: TGTGCCAGCAGTGACTCGACGTCAGGAGGGGCAGATACGCAGTATTTT.

V is TRBV5-6 and J is TRBJ2-4; weak D call: TRBD2 (6 bases). The germline CDR1 and CDR2 sequences are SGHDT and YYEEEE. With 2 bases removed from V and 7 bases from J, the gap between germline ends came to 13 bases. The CDR3 sequence is 14 residues long. Here the CDR3 reads CASSFGGLGNIQYF. For the CDR3, the DNA is TGTGCCAGCAGCTTCGGAGGGCTGGGGAACATTCAGTACTTC.

V is TRBV5-1 and J is TRBJ2-1; possible D gene TRBD2, 5 bases. This CDR3 has 12 amino acids. V gave up 1 base and J gave up 8 bases, with 7 bases separating them. Germline V gene sequence: CDR1 SGHRS, CDR2 YFSETQ. DNA for the CDR3: TGCGCCAGCAGCTTGCGGGGTGATGAGCAGTTCTTC. Protein product: CASSLRGDEQFF. The full variable domain, completed using reference TRBV5-1 and TRBJ2-1, is KAGVTQTPRYLIKTRGQQVTLSCSPISGHRSVSWYQQTPGQGLQFLFEYFSETQRNKGNFPGRFSGRQFSNSRSEMNVSTLELGDSALYLCASSLRGDEQFFGPGTRLTVL.

The gene calls are TRBV19 and TRBJ1-5, with TRBD1 as a possible D gene (5 bases). Trimming cost V 5 bases and J 7 bases, with 9 bases left between them. This CDR3 has 12 residues. The germline V gene has CDR1 LNHDA and CDR2 SQIVND (reference sequence). The CDR3 spells CASSSGPQPQHF. The CDR3 DNA reads TGTGCCAGTAGTTCAGGGCCCCAGCCCCAGCATTTT.